The next 8 T cell receptor beta chains were all read from a single sample in a study of blood T cells in healthy people across ages. The second PCR ran about 6 to 11 cycles with a sample-barcoded 5' primer and J-beta primers. Via MiXCR, TCRdb re-called the 5' RACE reads, giving one row per CDR3 protein. Here the sample spans 270,000 or so distinct CDR3 sequences, 25% to 30% being singletons. The specimen was blood. Receptors originate from a woman in her seventies in good health.

The V call is TRBV7-3, the J call TRBJ2-2; D is unresolved. V lost 4 bases and J 5 bases, leaving 8 bases between the germline ends. The germline V gene encodes CDR1 SGHTA and CDR2 FQGTGA. The CDR3 contains 13 residues. CDR3 residues: CASSSSPTGELFF. CDR3 DNA sequence: TGTGCCAGCAGCTCTTCCCCGACCGGGGAGCTGTTTTTT.

The DNA of the CDR3 is TGCGCCAGCGCCGGAGTTGGACAAGAGACCCAGTACTTC. Its translation is CASAGVGQETQYF. V gene TRBV5-1 combines with J gene TRBJ2-5, with unresolved D. Per germline, CDR1 SGHRS and CDR2 YFSETQ. This CDR3 comprises 13 residues. The ends were cut back, 7 bases at V and 2 bases at J, with 12 bases in the middle. Full variable domain (outside the CDR3, taken from reference TRBV5-1 and TRBJ2-5): KAGVTQTPRYLIKTRGQQVTLSCSPISGHRSVSWYQQTPGQGLQFLFEYFSETQRNKGNFPGRFSGRQFSNSRSEMNVSTLELGDSALYLCASAGVGQETQYFGPGTRLLVL.

In its sample, this clonotype was seen many times. J is TRBJ1-2 and V is TRBV9; a weak D match, TRBD1 (6 bases). The CDR3 covers 13 residues. V lost 0 bases, J lost 7 bases, and 10 bases lay in between. Germline lookup yields CDR1 SGDLS and CDR2 YYNGEE. Written as DNA, the CDR3 is TGTGCCAGCAGCGTAGATGGGGGCCGTGGCTACACCTTC. Its protein is CASSVDGGRGYTF.

In this sample, this clonotype turned up many times. The rearrangement links TRBV7-9 to TRBJ1-4; no definite D call. Germline CDR1 SEHNR, CDR2 FQNEAQ (reference sequence). Between the trimmed V and J ends, which lost 2 bases and 4 bases, there was a span of 14 bases. The CDR3 has 16 residues. CDR3 sequence reads: CASSLPTTGGNEKLFF. In DNA, the CDR3 is TGTGCCAGCAGCTTACCGACAACGGGTGGTAATGAAAAACTGTTTTTT.

This clonotype was observed a few times. The genes are TRBV5-1 and TRBJ2-7, with D maybe TRBD2 (5 bases). The V gene lost 2 bases and the J gene lost 0 bases, with 12 bases spanning the gap. This CDR3 contains 15 residues. Germline V gene sequence: CDR1 SGHRS, CDR2 YFSETQ. DNA of the CDR3: TGCGCCAGCAGCTTCGGATTGGGGAGCTCCTACGAGCAGTACTTC. Amino acids: CASSFGLGSSYEQYF.

The table lists this clonotype with a few counts. The rearrangement uses TRBV7-2 and TRBJ2-5; D might be TRBD2 (6 bases). The CDR3 totals 13 residues. Trimming removed 8 bases from V and 4 bases from J, with 14 bases in between. The germline CDR1 and CDR2 sequences are SGHTA and FQGNSA. The CDR3: CASQDPGVETQYF. The CDR3, as DNA: TGTGCCAGCCAAGACCCGGGGGTAGAGACCCAGTACTTC.

This clonotype appeared many times. V gene TRBV28 combines with J gene TRBJ1-4; D not resolved. CDR3 length equals 14 residues. Germline-derived CDR1 and CDR2 are MDHEN and SYDVKM. V dropped 7 bases and J dropped 10 bases, with 19 bases sitting between them. CDR3 sequence (DNA): TGTGCCAGCAAGCCGGACCGGGGTTTTGGAAAACTGTTTTTT. It translates to CASKPDRGFGKLFF.

The chain is built from TRBV7-2 and TRBJ1-1, with D unresolved. The CDR3 totals 13 residues. Trimming pared 2 bases from V and 6 bases from J, leaving 10 bases between. In germline, CDR1 is SGHTA, CDR2 FQGNSA. The CDR3 spells CASSLLDTAEAFF. Here the CDR3 DNA reads TGTGCCAGCAGCTTATTAGATACAGCTGAAGCTTTCTTT.